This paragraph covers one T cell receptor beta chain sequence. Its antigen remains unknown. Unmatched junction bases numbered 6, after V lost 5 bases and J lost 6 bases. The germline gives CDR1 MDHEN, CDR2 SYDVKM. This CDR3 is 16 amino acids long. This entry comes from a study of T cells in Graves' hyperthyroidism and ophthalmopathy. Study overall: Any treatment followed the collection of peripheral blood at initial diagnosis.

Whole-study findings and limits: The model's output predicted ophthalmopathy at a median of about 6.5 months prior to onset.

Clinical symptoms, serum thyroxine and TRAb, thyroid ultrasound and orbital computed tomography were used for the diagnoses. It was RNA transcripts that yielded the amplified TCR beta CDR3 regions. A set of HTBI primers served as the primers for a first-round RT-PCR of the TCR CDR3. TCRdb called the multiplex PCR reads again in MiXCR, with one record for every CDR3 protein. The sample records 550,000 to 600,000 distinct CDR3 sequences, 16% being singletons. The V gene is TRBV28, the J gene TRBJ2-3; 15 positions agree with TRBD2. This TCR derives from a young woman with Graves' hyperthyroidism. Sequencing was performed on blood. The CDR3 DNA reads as TGTGCCAGCAGTGCGGGACTAGCGGGAGGCTGGGATACGCAGTATTTT. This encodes CASSAGLAGGWDTQYF.